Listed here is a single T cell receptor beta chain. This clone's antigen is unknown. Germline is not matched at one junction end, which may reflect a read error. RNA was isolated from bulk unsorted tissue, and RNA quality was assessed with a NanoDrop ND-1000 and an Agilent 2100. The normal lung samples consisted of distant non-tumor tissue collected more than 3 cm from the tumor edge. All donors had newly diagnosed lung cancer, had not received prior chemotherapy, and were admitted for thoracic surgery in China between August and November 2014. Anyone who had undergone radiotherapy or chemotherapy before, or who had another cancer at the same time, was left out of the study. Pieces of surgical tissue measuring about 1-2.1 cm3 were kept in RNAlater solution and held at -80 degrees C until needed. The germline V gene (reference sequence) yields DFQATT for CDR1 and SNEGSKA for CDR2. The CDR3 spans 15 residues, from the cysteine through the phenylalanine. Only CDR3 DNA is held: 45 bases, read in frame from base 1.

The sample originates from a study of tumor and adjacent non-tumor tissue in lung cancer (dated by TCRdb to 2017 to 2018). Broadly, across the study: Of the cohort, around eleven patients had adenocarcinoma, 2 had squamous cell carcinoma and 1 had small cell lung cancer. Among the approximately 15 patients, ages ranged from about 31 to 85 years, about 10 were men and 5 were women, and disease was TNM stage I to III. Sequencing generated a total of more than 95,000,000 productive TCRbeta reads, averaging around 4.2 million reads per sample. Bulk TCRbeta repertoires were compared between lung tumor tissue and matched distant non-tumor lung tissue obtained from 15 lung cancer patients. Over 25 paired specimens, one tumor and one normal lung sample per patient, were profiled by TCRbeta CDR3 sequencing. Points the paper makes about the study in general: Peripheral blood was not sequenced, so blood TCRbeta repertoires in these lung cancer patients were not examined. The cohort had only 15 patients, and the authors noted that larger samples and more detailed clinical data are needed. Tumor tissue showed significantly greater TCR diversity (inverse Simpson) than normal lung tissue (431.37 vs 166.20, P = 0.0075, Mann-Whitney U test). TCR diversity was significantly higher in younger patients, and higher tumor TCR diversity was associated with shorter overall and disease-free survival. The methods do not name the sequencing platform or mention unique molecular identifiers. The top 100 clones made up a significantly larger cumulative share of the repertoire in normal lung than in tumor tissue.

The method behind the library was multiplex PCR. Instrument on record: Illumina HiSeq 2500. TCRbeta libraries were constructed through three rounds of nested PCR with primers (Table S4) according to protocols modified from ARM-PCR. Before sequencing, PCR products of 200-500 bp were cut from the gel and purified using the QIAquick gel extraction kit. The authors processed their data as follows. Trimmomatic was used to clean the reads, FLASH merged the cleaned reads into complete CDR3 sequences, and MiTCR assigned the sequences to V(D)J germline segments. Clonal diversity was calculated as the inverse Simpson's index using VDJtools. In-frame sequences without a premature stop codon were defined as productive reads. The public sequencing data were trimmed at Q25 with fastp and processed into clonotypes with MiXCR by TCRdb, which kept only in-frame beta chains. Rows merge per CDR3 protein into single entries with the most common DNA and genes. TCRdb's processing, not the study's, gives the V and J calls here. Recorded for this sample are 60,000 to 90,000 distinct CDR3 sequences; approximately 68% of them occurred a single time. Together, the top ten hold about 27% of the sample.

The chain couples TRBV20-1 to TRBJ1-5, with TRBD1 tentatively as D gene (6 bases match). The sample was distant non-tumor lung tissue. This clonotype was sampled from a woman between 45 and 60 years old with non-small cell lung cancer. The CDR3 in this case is CSTRRTTGTNEPQHF. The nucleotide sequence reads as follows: TGCAGTACTAGACGAACCACAGGGACCAATGAGCCCCAGCACTTT.